This passage covers 12 T cell receptor beta chains from one sample sequenced in a study of sequential checkpoint blockade in melanoma. The treatment denotes: randomized to nivolumab then ipilimumab (arm A) or the reverse (arm B). Using immunoSEQ multiplex PCR, the repertoire was profiled, and TCRdb retains in-frame clones only, with some absent. The sample consists of about 9,200 clones, more than 20% of them appearing once. Source: tumor tissue (inferred from file names), taken from a patient given nivolumab and ipilimumab in sequence. These TCRs come from a human donor with melanoma.

The rearrangement joins TRBV18 to TRBJ2-2; D not resolved. The germline gives CDR1 KGHSH, CDR2 LQKENI. The V end lost 1 base, the J end lost 0 bases, and 9 bases lay between the germline ends. The CDR3 is made up of 16 amino acids. CDR3 residues: CASSPLLVTNTGELFF. In nucleotides, the CDR3 is TGTGCCAGCTCACCACTCCTGGTGACGAACACCGGGGAGCTGTTTTTT.

This clone was detected a few times. V is TRBV6-8 and J is TRBJ1-2, with 8 bases fitting TRBD1. The CDR3 runs to 16 residues. Germline V CDR1 and CDR2: MNHGY, SAAAGT. J was trimmed by 4 bases and V by 10 bases; bases with no gene match: 17. The CDR3 DNA is TGTGCCACTAATTTCGGACAGGGATCGGGGGGCTATGGCTACACCTTC. Translating it yields CATNFGQGSGGYGYTF.

This clone was recorded many times. This chain uses TRBV11-3 with TRBJ2-7, with TRBD1 matching over 8 bases. Trimming took 3 bases from V and 0 from J; bases not matched to a gene: 1. CDR1 SGHNT and CDR2 YENEEA come from the germline V gene. This CDR3 spans 14 amino acids. CDR3 sequence (DNA): TGTGCCAGCAGCTTGGACAGGGCCTCCTACGAGCAGTACTTC. Translating it yields CASSLDRASYEQYF.

This clone is deemed medium-sized. The chain couples TRBV23-1 to TRBJ1-3; tentatively, D is TRBD1 (5 bases). TRBV23-1 is sorted into the ORF group, with uncertain function. V lost 6 bases and J lost 2, with 8 bases in between. This CDR3 comprises 13 residues. In DNA, the CDR3 is TGCGCCAGCAGCTGGGGGACTGGAAACACCATATATTTT. Translating gives CASSWGTGNTIYF.

This clone was seen more than once but under ten times. The chain links TRBV6-8 to TRBJ1-4; no clear D gene. CDR3 size: 15 residues. Germline V lookup: CDR1 MNHGY, CDR2 SAAAGT. V shed 2 bases and J shed 3 bases, with 10 bases lying between them. CDR3 loop: CASSYGDYSNEKLFF. In nucleotides, the CDR3 is TGTGCCAGCAGTTACGGAGATTATTCTAATGAAAAACTGTTTTTT.

Here the CDR3 reads CASSEFKAGARTEAFF. The CDR3, as DNA: TGTGCCAGCAGTGAATTTAAGGCAGGGGCAAGGACTGAAGCTTTCTTT. The chain employs TRBV25-1 and TRBJ1-1; a weak D match, TRBD1 (6 bases). The CDR3 is made up of 16 amino acids. Germline CDR1 reads MGHDK; CDR2 reads SYGVNS. Trimming cost V 1 base and J 5 bases, with 17 bases left between them.

V gene TRBV5-1 combines with J gene TRBJ1-1, with D possibly TRBD1 on 5 matching bases. The CDR3 covers 15 residues. Trimming stripped 4 bases from V and 2 bases from J, with 15 bases between. From germline, CDR1 is SGHRS and CDR2 YFSETQ. The CDR3 is CASSPHGGANTEAFF. CDR3 nucleotide sequence: TGCGCCAGCAGCCCCCACGGGGGAGCCAACACTGAAGCTTTCTTT.

The chain couples TRBV18 to TRBJ2-3; 8 bases line up with TRBD1. The V gene's germline CDR1 is KGHSH and CDR2 LQKENI. The CDR3 has 15 residues. The trim removed 3 bases at V and 5 bases at J, leaving 7 bases unmatched. CDR3 residues: CASSPTIQGGDTQYF. The CDR3 DNA sequence: TGTGCCAGCTCACCGACTATACAGGGGGGAGATACGCAGTATTTT. Together with reference TRBV18 and TRBJ2-3, the CDR3 gives the full variable domain: NAGVMQNPRHLVRRRGQEARLRCSPMKGHSHVYWYRQLPEEGLKFMVYLQKENIIDESGMPKERFSAEFPKEGPSILRIQQVVRGDSAAYFCASSPTIQGGDTQYFGPGTRLTVL.

The chain carries TRBV28 and TRBJ2-3, with 11 bases aligning to TRBD1. Germline loops: CDR1 MDHEN, CDR2 SYDVKM. CDR3 length equals 18 residues. V shed 8 bases and J 0 bases; nucleotides not matched to a gene: 13. CDR3 coding DNA: TGTGCCAGCGGATCCGGGACAGGGGGATACCTAAGCACAGATACGCAGTATTTT. This gives the protein CASGSGTGGYLSTDTQYF.

This clone has just a few counts. This chain connects TRBV11-3 to TRBJ2-1; 9 bases are a match to TRBD1. The CDR3 spans 14 residues. V was pared by 4 bases and J by 5 bases, with 3 bases of the junction left unmatched. The germline gives CDR1 SGHNT, CDR2 YENEEA. CDR3 sequence (DNA): TGTGCCAGCAGCTCGTGGGACAGGGACAATGAGCAGTTCTTC. This gives the protein CASSSWDRDNEQFF.

This sequence joins TRBV5-1 and TRBJ2-5, with 11 positions matching TRBD2. Germline CDR1 and CDR2: SGHRS and YFSETQ. The J segment lost 5 bases and the V segment lost 4 bases, leaving 7 bases of the junction unmatched. This CDR3 contains 15 residues. CDR3 sequence (DNA): TGCGCCAGCAGCCAAGGGACTAGCGGTTGGGAGACCCAGTACTTC. It yields the protein CASSQGTSGWETQYF. Variable domain in full (rest from reference TRBV5-1 and TRBJ2-5): KAGVTQTPRYLIKTRGQQVTLSCSPISGHRSVSWYQQTPGQGLQFLFEYFSETQRNKGNFPGRFSGRQFSNSRSEMNVSTLELGDSALYLCASSQGTSGWETQYFGPGTRLLVL.

The V and J genes are TRBV5-1 and TRBJ2-5, with D perhaps TRBD1 or TRBD2 (5 bases each). The CDR3 totals 16 residues. Germline V lookup: CDR1 SGHRS, CDR2 YFSETQ. Between the trimmed V and J ends, which lost 4 bases and 1 base, there was a span of 17 bases. As DNA, the CDR3 is TGCGCCAGCAGCCCGTCGGGGACGGCACTCCAAGAGACCCAGTACTTC. This codes for CASSPSGTALQETQYF.